The sequence of this T cell receptor beta chain was determined in a study of cytomegalovirus exposure and HLA in healthy donors. PCR amplification relied on 60 Vbeta primers (plus 13 Jbeta primers). Data came from immunoSEQ multiplex PCR; TCRdb stores just in-frame clones and leaves some out. The table has 100,000 or so clones, around 85% seen once; the top ten hold about 2.1%. The CDR3 contains 15 residues. J gave up 2 bases and V 7 bases, and 6 bases lay outside the gene matches. Germline V lookup: CDR1 MDHEN, CDR2 SYDVKM. This TCR derives from a young man in good health and CMV-seronegative. Sequencing was carried out using PBMCs. This sequence joins TRBV28 and TRBJ1-2, with 11 positions matching TRBD1. CDR3 sequence (DNA): TGTGCCAGCATTCGGACAGGGGGCAGAAACTATGGCTACACCTTC. Encoded protein: CASIRTGGRNYGYTF.